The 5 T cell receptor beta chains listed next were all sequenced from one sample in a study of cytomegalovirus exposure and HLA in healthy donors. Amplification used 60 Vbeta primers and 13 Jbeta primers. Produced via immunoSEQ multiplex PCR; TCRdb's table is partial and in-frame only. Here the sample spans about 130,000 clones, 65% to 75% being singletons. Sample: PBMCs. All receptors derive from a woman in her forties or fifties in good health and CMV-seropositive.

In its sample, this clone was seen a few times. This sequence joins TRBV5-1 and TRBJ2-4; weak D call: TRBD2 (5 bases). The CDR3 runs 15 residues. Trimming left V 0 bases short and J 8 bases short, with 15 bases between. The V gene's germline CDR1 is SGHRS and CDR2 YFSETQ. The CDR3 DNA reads TGCGCCAGCAGCTTGGCCTTGAGTGACGGGGACATTCAGTACTTC. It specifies CASSLALSDGDIQYF.

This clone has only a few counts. CDR3 loop: CASSVTTGMNTGELFF. DNA of the CDR3: TGTGCCAGCAGCGTAACAACAGGGATGAACACCGGGGAGCTGTTTTTT. The genes are TRBV9 and TRBJ2-2; weak D call: TRBD1 (6 bases). Per the germline V gene, CDR1 is SGDLS and CDR2 is YYNGEE. CDR3 length: 16 amino acids. Trimming removed 1 base at V and 1 base at J, with 11 bases between.

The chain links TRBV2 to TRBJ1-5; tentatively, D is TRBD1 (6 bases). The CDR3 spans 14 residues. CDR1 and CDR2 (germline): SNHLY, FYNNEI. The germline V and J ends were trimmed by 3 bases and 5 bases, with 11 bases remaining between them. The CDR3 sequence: CASSEGRGHQPQHF. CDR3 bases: TGTGCCAGCAGTGAGGGGCGGGGGCATCAGCCCCAGCATTTT.

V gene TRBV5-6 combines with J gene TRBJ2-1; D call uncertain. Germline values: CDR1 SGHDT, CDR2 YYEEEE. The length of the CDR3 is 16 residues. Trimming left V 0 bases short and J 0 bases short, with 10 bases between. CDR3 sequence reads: CASSLVVVSSYNEQFF. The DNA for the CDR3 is TGTGCCAGCAGCTTGGTTGTCGTGAGCTCCTACAATGAGCAGTTCTTC.

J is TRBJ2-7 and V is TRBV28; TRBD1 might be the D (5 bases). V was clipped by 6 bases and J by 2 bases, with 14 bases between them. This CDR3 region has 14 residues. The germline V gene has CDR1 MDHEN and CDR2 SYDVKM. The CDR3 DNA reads TGTGCCAGCAGGACCTCAGGGTCTACCTACGAGCAGTACTTC. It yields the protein CASRTSGSTYEQYF.